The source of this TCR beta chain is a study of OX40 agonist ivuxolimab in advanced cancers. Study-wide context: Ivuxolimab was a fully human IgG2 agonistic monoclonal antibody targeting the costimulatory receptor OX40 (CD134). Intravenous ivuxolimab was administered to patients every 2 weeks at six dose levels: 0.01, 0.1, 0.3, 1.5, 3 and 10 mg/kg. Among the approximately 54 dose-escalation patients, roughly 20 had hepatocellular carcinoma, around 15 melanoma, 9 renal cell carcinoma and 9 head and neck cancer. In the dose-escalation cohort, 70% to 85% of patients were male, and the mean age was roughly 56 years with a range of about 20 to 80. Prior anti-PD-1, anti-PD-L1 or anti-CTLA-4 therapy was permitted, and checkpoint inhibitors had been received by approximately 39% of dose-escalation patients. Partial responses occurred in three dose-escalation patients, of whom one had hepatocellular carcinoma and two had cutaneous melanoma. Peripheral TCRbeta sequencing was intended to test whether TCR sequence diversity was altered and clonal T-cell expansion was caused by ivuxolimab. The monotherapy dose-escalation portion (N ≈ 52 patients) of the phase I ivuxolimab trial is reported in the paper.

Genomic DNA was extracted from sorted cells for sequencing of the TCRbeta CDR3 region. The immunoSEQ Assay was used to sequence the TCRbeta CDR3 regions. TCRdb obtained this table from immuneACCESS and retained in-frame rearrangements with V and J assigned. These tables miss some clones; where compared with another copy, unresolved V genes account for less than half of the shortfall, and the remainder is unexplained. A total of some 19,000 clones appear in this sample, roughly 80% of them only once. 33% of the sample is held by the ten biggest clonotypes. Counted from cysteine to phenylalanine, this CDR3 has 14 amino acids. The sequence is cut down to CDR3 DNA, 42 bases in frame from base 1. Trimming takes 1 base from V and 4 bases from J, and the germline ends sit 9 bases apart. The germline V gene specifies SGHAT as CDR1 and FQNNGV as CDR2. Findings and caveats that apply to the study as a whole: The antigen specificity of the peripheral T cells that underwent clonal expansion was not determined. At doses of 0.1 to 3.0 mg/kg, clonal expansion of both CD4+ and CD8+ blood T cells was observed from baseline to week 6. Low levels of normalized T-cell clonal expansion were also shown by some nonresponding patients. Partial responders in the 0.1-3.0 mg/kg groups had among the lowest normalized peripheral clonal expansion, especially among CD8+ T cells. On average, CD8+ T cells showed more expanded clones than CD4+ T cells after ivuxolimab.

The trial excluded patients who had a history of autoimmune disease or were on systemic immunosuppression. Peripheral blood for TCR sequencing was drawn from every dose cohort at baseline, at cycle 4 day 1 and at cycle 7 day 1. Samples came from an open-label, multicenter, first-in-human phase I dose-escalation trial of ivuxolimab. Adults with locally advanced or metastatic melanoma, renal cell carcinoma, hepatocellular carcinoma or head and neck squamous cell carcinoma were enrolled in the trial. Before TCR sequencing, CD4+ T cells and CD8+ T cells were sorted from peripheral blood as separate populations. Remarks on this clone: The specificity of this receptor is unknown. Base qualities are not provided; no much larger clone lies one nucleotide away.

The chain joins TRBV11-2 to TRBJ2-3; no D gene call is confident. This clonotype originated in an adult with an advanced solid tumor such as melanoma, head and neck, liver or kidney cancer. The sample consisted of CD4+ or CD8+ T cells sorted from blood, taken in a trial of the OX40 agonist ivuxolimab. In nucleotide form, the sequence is TGTGCCAGCAGCTTAGGGGCAAGCCCAGATACGCAGTATTTT. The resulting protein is CASSLGASPDTQYF. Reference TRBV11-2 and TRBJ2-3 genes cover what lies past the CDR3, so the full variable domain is EAGVAQSPRYKIIEKRQSVAFWCNPISGHATLYWYQQILGQGPKLLIQFQNNGVVDDSQLPKDRFSAERLKGVDSTLKIQPAKLEDSAVYLCASSLGASPDTQYFGPGTRLTVL.